This paragraph covers one TCR beta chain sequence. Sequence at one end of the junction differs from germline and may be a read error. Original data processing: Counts of nucleated cells, estimated from reference gene primer amplification, were obtained. Only in-frame clones appear in the TCRdb table, and some are missing; sequencing was by immunoSEQ multiplex PCR. V and J calls plus clone size are reproduced from that table; the DNA served to infer D and trimming. The repertoire has approximately 150,000 clones, 80% of them found once; the top ten carry roughly 3.6%. The record originates from a study of blood T cell repertoires in COVID-19. The CDR3 has 15 residues. The V gene's germline CDR1 is MNHEY and CDR2 SVGAGI.

Sample: peripheral blood. The clonotype was recovered from a man aged 65 to 85 who had recovered from COVID-19. The chain combines TRBV6-5 with TRBJ2-7, with TRBD2 as a possible D gene (7 bases). For the CDR3, the DNA is TGTGCCAGCAGTTACTCGAAGGGGGGGTCCTCCGAGCAGTACTTC. Its translation is CASSYSKGGSSEQYF.